Each of the 21 T cell receptor beta chains below was sequenced from the same sample in a study of blood T cells in healthy people across ages. With a J-beta primer mix and a sample-barcoded 5' primer, a second PCR ran about 7 to 12 cycles. TCRdb reprocessed the 5' RACE reads via MiXCR and lists one record per CDR3 protein. The table has hundreds of thousands of distinct CDR3 sequences, about 30% seen once. The sample comprised blood. Source of these receptors: a woman older than 75 in good health.

This clonotype was seen repeatedly, ten times or more. The J gene is TRBJ1-2, the V gene TRBV7-8, with D tentatively TRBD1 (5 bases). V was shortened by 6 bases and J by 2 bases, with 13 bases between the two germline ends. CDR1 SGHVS and CDR2 FQNEAQ come from the germline V gene. The CDR3 length is 14 residues. CDR3 amino acids: CASSGTVLNYGYTF. CDR3 DNA: TGTGCCAGCAGTGGGACTGTCTTAAACTATGGCTACACCTTC.

The chain recombines TRBV5-1 with TRBJ2-1, with 9 bases that match TRBD1. V shed 4 bases and J 0 bases; nucleotides not matched to a gene: 5. This CDR3 contains 16 residues. Looked up from germline, CDR1 is SGHRS and CDR2 is YFSETQ. CDR3 DNA sequence: TGCGCCAGCAGCACGACAGGGGGGGCCTCCTACAATGAGCAGTTCTTC. Its translation: CASSTTGGASYNEQFF.

As to this clonotype: A read error may explain this, as a much larger clone is one base away. The V call is TRBV20-1, the J call TRBJ2-3, with 13 bases aligning to TRBD2. There are 15 residues in the CDR3. Germline V lookup: CDR1 DFQATT, CDR2 SNEGSKA (reference sequence). Here the CDR3 reads CSVPGLAGEADAQYF. The CDR3 nucleotides read TGCAGTGTACCAGGACTAGCGGGGGAAGCAGATGCGCAGTATTTT.

The chain employs TRBV30 and TRBJ2-1; D may be TRBD2 (6 bases). The V gene lost 1 base and the J gene lost 5 bases, with 12 bases spanning the gap. This CDR3 is 14 amino acids long. From germline, CDR1 is GTSNPN and CDR2 SVGIG (reference sequence). CDR3 coding DNA: TGTGCCTGGAGTGAGGGACTTAGTCACAATGAGCAGTTCTTC. This encodes CAWSEGLSHNEQFF.

This clonotype was counted at least ten times. The chain has TRBV20-1 and TRBJ1-5; D perhaps matches TRBD1 (5 bases). The CDR3 has 15 residues. V lost 5 bases, J lost 3 bases, and 17 bases lay in between. Germline loops: CDR1 DFQATT, CDR2 SNEGSKA (reference sequence). The CDR3 reads CSASFRGAINQPQHF. The CDR3 DNA follows: TGCAGTGCTTCGTTTCGAGGGGCCATCAATCAGCCCCAGCATTTT.

There are many counts of this clonotype. This chain connects TRBV29-1 to TRBJ2-1; no clear D gene. This CDR3 spans 11 amino acids. The V and J ends lost 2 bases and 3 bases respectively, with 2 bases between them. CDR1 and CDR2 from the germline V gene are SQVTM and ANQGSEA. The CDR3 DNA is TGCAGCGTTGAACGCTACAATGAGCAGTTCTTC. It encodes CSVERYNEQFF.

This clonotype was recorded many times. The chain recombines TRBV20-1 with TRBJ2-7, with D tentatively TRBD1 (5 bases). Germline V gene data show CDR1 as DFQATT and CDR2 as SNEGSKA (reference sequence). With 5 bases removed from V and 6 bases from J, the gap between germline ends came to 14 bases. The CDR3 consists of 12 residues. The CDR3 sequence is CSAEVRRGEQYF. The DNA of the CDR3 is TGCAGTGCTGAAGTCCGAAGGGGCGAGCAGTACTTC.

The chain carries TRBV20-1 and TRBJ2-1; 7 bases align to TRBD1. This CDR3 comprises 15 residues. The germline V gene encodes CDR1 DFQATT and CDR2 SNEGSKA (reference sequence). V was pared by 3 bases and J by 0 bases, with 5 bases of the junction left unmatched. The CDR3 region has the DNA TGCAGTGCTAGCTGGGACAGCCTCTCCTACAATGAGCAGTTCTTC. It yields the protein CSASWDSLSYNEQFF.

To note about this clonotype: This is likely a read error, given that the CDR3 carries no conserved phenylalanine or tryptophan at its end. The chain employs TRBV7-2 and TRBJ1-1; D gene uncertain. The V and J ends lost 6 bases and 2 bases respectively, with 34 bases between them. The CDR3 spans 21 residues. CDR1 SGHTA and CDR2 FQGNSA come from the germline V gene. This chain's CDR3 is CASRRRVSMWERELSNTEAFC. The CDR3 region has the DNA TGTGCCAGCAGGCGTAGAGTGAGTATGTGGGAAAGAGAGTTGTCTAACACTGAAGCTTTCTGT.

This rearrangement joins TRBV19 to TRBJ2-3; TRBD1 aligns across 8 bases. The ends lost 5 bases at V and 1 base at J; junction bases unmatched: 5. Germline loops: CDR1 LNHDA, CDR2 SQIVND (reference sequence). This CDR3 is built from 15 residues. The CDR3 DNA is TGTGCCAGTAGTGCTCCGGGACAGGGCACAGATACGCAGTATTTT. Amino acid sequence: CASSAPGQGTDTQYF.

Only one count was recorded for this clonotype. Possible read error: a much larger clone is one base away. The chain is built from TRBV7-6 and TRBJ2-5; D is ambiguous. TRBJ2-7 matches the DNA end more closely, so the J call is doubtful. Germline CDR1 SGHVS, CDR2 FNYEAQ. The CDR3 has 13 residues. The CDR3 here is CASSLDRWGEQYF. CDR3 nucleotides: TGTGCCAGCAGCTTAGATCGTTGGGGCGAGCAGTACTTC.

On this clonotype itself: A much more abundant neighbour one base away suggests this may be a read error. This chain joins TRBV11-3 and TRBJ2-1, with 7 positions matching TRBD1. This CDR3 spans 14 amino acids. V shed 8 bases and J 7 bases; nucleotides not matched to a gene: 11. Germline V gives CDR1 SGHNT, CDR2 YENEEA. The CDR3: CASVKLTGFNEQFF. Here the CDR3 DNA reads TGTGCCAGCGTAAAGTTGACAGGGTTTAATGAGCAGTTCTTC. Full variable domain (rest looked up from reference TRBV11-3 and TRBJ2-1): EAGVVQSPRYKIIEKKQPVAFWCNPISGHNTLYWYLQNLGQGPELLIRYENEEAVDDSQLPKDRFSAERLKGVDSTLKIQPAELGDSAVYLCASVKLTGFNEQFFGPGTRLTVL.

The chain uses TRBV12-3 or TRBV12-4 and TRBJ2-7; 9 bases map to TRBD2. The J call could be wrong; TRBJ2-5 is a better fit for the DNA end. The CDR3 is 16 amino acids. The CDR3 nucleotides read TGTGCCAGCAGTTTAGGCCTAGCGGGGTATCGAGAGACCCAGTACTTC. Encoded protein: CASSLGLAGYRETQYF.

A word on this clonotype: Germline is not matched at one junction end, which may reflect a read error. This rearrangement joins TRBV7-2 to TRBJ1-6; TRBD1 agrees at 7 bases. Germline-derived CDR1 and CDR2 are SGHTA and FQGNSA. The CDR3 has 15 residues. Written as DNA, the CDR3 is TGTGCCAGCAGCCGACAGGGACAGACAAATTCACCCCCCCACTTT. Encoded protein: CASSRQGQTNSPPHF.

This clonotype turned up a few times. This chain links TRBV20-1 with TRBJ2-3, with 7 bases fitting TRBD1. Germline-derived CDR1 and CDR2 are DFQATT and SNEGSKA (reference sequence). V was clipped by 0 bases and J by 4 bases; unmatched bases: 13. There are 17 residues in the CDR3. The CDR3 loop is CSARDTPTGKASDTQYF. The CDR3 nucleotides read TGCAGTGCTAGAGATACTCCGACAGGGAAGGCCTCAGATACGCAGTATTTT.

This clonotype was seen ten or more times. The rearrangement joins TRBV4-3 to TRBJ1-2, with D hard to call. The CDR3 has 13 amino acids. Germline CDR1 and CDR2: LGHNA and YSLEER. V lost 0 bases and J lost 5, with 7 bases in between. This CDR3 is CASSQDAQYGYTF. The CDR3 coding sequence is TGCGCCAGCAGCCAAGATGCACAGTATGGCTACACCTTC.

This clonotype has a handful of counts. The gene calls are TRBV19 and TRBJ1-4, with D hard to call. Germline V gene sequence: CDR1 LNHDA, CDR2 SQIVND (reference sequence). Trimming stripped 2 bases from V and 0 bases from J, with 7 bases between. This CDR3 region has 15 residues. The CDR3 DNA reads as TGTGCCAGTAGTATACGAGGATCAACTAATGAAAAACTGTTTTTT. This sequence encodes CASSIRGSTNEKLFF. The whole variable domain, filled in from reference TRBV19 and TRBJ1-4, reads DGGITQSPKYLFRKEGQNVTLSCEQNLNHDAMYWYRQDPGQGLRLIYYSQIVNDFQKGDIAEGYSVSREKKESFPLTVTSAQKNPTAFYLCASSIRGSTNEKLFFGSGTQLSVL.

This clonotype was observed many times. The V and J genes are TRBV20-1 and TRBJ2-4, with D possibly being TRBD2 (6 bases). Germline lookup yields CDR1 DFQATT and CDR2 SNEGSKA (reference sequence). Trimming removed 1 base from V and 2 bases from J, with 9 bases in between. The CDR3 spans 14 residues. DNA of the CDR3: TGCAGTGCTAGAGCCGGGACTCCCAAAAACATTCAGTACTTC. Translated: CSARAGTPKNIQYF.

The J gene is TRBJ2-1, the V gene TRBV28, with D tentatively TRBD1 (6 bases). Looked up from germline, CDR1 is MDHEN and CDR2 is SYDVKM. CDR3 size: 16 residues. V was pared by 7 bases and J by 3 bases, with 19 bases between. CDR3 protein: CASNPAGTPLYNEQFF. CDR3 nucleotides: TGTGCCAGCAACCCTGCCGGGACACCGCTCTACAATGAGCAGTTCTTC.

This clonotype was recorded at least ten times. CDR3 DNA sequence: TGTGCCAGCAGTCTACGGGGGACAGAATATAGCAATCAGCCCCAGCATTTT. Its protein product is CASSLRGTEYSNQPQHF. The chain couples TRBV6-2 or TRBV6-3 to TRBJ1-5; TRBD1 matches at 7 bases. The J segment lost 0 bases and the V segment lost 5 bases, leaving 10 bases of the junction unmatched. Germline V gene lookup returns CDR1 MNHEY and CDR2 SVGEGT. This CDR3 has 17 amino acids.

This clonotype was seen just once. This chain links TRBV7-9 with TRBJ2-5; TRBD2 matches 12 bases. Germline-derived CDR1 and CDR2 are SEHNR and FQNEAQ (reference sequence). The CDR3 sequence is 19 residues long. J lost 11 bases, V lost 5 bases, and 24 bases had no gene match. The CDR3 DNA reads as TGTGCCAGCAGCGGATGGACTAGCGGGACCCTATTCTCCTACAATGAGCAGTACTTC. Protein sequence: CASSGWTSGTLFSYNEQYF.